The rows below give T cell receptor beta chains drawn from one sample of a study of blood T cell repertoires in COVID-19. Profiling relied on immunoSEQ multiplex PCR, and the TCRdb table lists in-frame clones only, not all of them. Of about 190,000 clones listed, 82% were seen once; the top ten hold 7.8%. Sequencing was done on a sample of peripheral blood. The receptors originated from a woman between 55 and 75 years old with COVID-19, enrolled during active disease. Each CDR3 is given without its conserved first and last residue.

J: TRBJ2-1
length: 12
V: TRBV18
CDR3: ASSLTRDRVEQF

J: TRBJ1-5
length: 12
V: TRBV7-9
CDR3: ASSLGSGMGPQH

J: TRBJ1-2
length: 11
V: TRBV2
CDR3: ASSDSTAYGYT

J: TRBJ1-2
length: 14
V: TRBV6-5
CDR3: ASSYSGAGGGYGYT

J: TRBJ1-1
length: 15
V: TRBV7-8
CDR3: ASSFLPGQGMNTEAF

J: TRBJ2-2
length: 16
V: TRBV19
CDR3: ASSIGRDRGFATGELF

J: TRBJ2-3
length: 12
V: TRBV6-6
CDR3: ASSPGQSTDTQY

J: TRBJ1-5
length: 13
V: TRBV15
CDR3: ATSLPAGGNQPQH

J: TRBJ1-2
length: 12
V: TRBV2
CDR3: ASSVGQGGYGYT

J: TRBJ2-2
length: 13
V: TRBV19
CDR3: ASSTDRGGPGELF

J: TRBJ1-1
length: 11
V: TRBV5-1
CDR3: ASSLTGSTEAF

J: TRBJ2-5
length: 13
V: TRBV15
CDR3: ATSRYQGLAGVMD

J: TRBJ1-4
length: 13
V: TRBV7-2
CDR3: ASSSRQDSNEKLF

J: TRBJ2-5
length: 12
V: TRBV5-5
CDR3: ASSSRTGLETQY

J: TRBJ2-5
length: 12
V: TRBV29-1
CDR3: SVEETGGQETQY

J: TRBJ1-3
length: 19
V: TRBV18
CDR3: ASSPTNREFGTGGDGNTIY

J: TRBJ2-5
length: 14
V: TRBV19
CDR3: ASTPARQALVETQY

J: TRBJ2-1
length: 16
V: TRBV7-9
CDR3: ASTRGLAATSSYNEQF

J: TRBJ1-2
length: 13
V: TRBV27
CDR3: ASSQQPSGPYGYT

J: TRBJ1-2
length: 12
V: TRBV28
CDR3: ASSLLQVDYGYT

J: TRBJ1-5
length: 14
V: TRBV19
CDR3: ASSLSYSLSNQPQH

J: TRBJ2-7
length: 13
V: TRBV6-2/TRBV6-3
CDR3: ASSYAGGGTYEQY

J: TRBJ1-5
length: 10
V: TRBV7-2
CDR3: ASSSGNQPQH

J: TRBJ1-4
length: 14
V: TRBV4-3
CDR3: ASSQNPTATNEKLF

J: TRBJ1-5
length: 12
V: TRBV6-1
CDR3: ASSEAGGGEPQH

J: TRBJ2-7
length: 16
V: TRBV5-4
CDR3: ASSSSPVRRDRYYEQY

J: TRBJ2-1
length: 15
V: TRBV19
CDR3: ASSASRRDRVGYEQF

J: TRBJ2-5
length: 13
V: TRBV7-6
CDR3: ASSLGPGGQETQY

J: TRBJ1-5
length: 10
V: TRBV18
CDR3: ASSPRQGPQH

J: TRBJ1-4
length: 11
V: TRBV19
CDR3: ASSTTGKEKLF

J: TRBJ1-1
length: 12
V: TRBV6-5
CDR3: AVRGLGMNTEAF

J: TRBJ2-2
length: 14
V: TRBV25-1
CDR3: ASSEDRGLGTGELF

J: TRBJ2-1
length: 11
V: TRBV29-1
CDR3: SVDKGQYNEQF

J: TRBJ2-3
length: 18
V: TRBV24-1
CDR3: ATSDWTSGVAGGPEDTQY

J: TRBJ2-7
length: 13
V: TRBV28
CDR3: ASSFSASGAYEQY

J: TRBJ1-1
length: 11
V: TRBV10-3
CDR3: AISGYRDREAF

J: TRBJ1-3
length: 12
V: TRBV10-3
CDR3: AISEGQGQNTIY

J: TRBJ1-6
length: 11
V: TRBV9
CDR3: ASSARQNSPLH

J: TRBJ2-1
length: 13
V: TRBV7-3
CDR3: ASSLEQAGYNEQF

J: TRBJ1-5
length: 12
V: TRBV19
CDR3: ASRRGNFNQPQH

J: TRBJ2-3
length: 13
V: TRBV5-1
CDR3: ASSRDYTITDTQY

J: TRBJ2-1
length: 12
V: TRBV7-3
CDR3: ASSGASGYNEQF

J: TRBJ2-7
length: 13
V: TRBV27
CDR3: ASSRSGTGLHEQY

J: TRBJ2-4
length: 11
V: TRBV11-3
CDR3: ASSAAGWDIQY

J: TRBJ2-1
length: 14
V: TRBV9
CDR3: ASSVMGNGGQNEQF

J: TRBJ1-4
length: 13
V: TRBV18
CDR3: ASSPRTGPIEKLF

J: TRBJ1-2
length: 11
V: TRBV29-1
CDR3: SVAPGGPVGYT

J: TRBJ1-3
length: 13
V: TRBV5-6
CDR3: ASSGGGWLGNTIY

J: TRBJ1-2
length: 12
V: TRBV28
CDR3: ASSTDTGVYGYT

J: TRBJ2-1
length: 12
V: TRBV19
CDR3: ASSISAGRGEQF

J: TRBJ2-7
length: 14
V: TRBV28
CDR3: ASSPTPGTGAYEQY

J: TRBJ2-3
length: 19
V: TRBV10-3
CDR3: AISDPGTSGRPNIHTDTQY

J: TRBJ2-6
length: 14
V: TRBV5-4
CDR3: ASSAERRSGANVLT

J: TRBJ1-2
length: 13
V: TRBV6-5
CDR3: ASSYSRGRLDGYT

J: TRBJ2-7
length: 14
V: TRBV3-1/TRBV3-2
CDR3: ASSPGTSGSDYEQY

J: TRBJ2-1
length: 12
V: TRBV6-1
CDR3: ASSDGNHYNEQF

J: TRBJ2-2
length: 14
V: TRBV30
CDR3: AWSLPRTSGSRELF